The next 12 T cell receptor beta chains were all read from a single sample in a study of blood T cell repertoires in COVID-19. Method: immunoSEQ multiplex PCR; TCRdb's copy keeps in-frame clones and lacks some. The table has a few hundred thousand clones, about 81% seen once. Material for sequencing was peripheral blood. Receptors were obtained from a woman aged 80 or older with COVID-19, enrolled during active disease.

This rearrangement joins TRBV2 to TRBJ1-6, with D possibly TRBD1 on 6 matching bases. The V end lost 2 bases, the J end lost 6 bases, and 14 bases lay between the germline ends. Germline-derived CDR1 and CDR2 are SNHLY and FYNNEI. This CDR3 has 16 amino acids. Written as DNA, the CDR3 is TGTGCCAGCAGTGAATTAGGGGGTAACTCTAATTCACCCCTCCACTTT. Translation gives CASSELGGNSNSPLHF. Full variable domain (outside the CDR3, taken from reference TRBV2 and TRBJ1-6): EPEVTQTPSHQVTQMGQEVILRCVPISNHLYFYWYRQILGQKVEFLVSFYNNEISEKSEIFDDQFSVERPDGSNFTLKIRSTKLEDSAMYFCASSELGGNSNSPLHFGNGTRLTVT.

The CDR3 DNA follows: TGTGCCAGCAGTCTATCTGCAGATACGCAGTATTTT. Translating gives CASSLSADTQYF. The chain carries TRBV6-2 or TRBV6-3 and TRBJ2-3; D not resolved. The CDR3 consists of 12 residues. V lost 5 bases and J 4 bases, leaving 7 bases between the germline ends. Germline CDR1 is MNHEY and CDR2 is SVGEGT.

The chain recombines TRBV5-5 with TRBJ2-1; the D gene is possibly TRBD2 (5 bases). The V and J ends lost 0 bases and 6 bases respectively, with 16 bases between them. Germline CDR1 reads SGHKS; CDR2 reads YYEKEE (reference sequence). This CDR3 has 16 amino acids. The CDR3 is CASSLGEWRTFNEQFF. DNA of the CDR3: TGTGCCAGCAGCTTGGGGGAGTGGAGGACTTTCAATGAGCAGTTCTTC.

This clone is a singleton in its sample. The V gene is TRBV6-6, the J gene TRBJ1-4; TRBD1 matches 7 bases. This CDR3 is 15 amino acids long. V lost 4 bases and J lost 3; bases outside the gene matches: 5. From germline, CDR1 is MNHNY and CDR2 SVGAGI (reference sequence). In DNA form, the CDR3 reads TGTGCCAGCAGTTTCCCCGGGACAGCTAATGAAAAACTGTTTTTT. Residues: CASSFPGTANEKLFF.

This chain connects TRBV5-4 to TRBJ2-1; 8 positions agree with TRBD2. The CDR3 is 15 residues long. The V segment lost 1 base and the J segment 3 bases; nucleotides outside the gene matches: 3. The germline V gene encodes CDR1 SGHNT and CDR2 YYREEE (reference sequence). The CDR3 protein is CASSLSGSNYNEQFF. Written as DNA, the CDR3 is TGTGCCAGCAGCTTGAGCGGGAGTAACTACAATGAGCAGTTCTTC.

In DNA, the CDR3 is TGCGCCAGCAGCTTGGGCGGACATGCTGGAAACACCATATATTTT. Protein: CASSLGGHAGNTIYF. The chain employs TRBV5-1 and TRBJ1-3; D perhaps matches TRBD1 (5 bases). The V and J ends lost 0 bases and 2 bases respectively, with 9 bases between them. The CDR3 has 15 residues. Germline CDR1 reads SGHRS; CDR2 reads YFSETQ.

The rearrangement links TRBV5-6 to TRBJ1-2; no firm D call. Germline CDR1 reads SGHDT; CDR2 reads YYEEEE. The V and J ends lost 4 bases and 7 bases respectively, with 11 bases between them. CDR3 size: 12 residues. The CDR3 sequence: CASSTRRGGYTF. CDR3 nucleotide sequence: TGTGCCAGCAGCACCCGGCGGGGTGGCTACACCTTC.

In regard to this clone: Given a much more abundant clone one base away, this may be a read error. The chain combines TRBV12-3 or TRBV12-4 with TRBJ1-1, with D possibly matching TRBD1 (5 bases). Trimming pared 6 bases from V and 3 bases from J, leaving 8 bases between. This CDR3 region has 12 residues. The CDR3: CASSNRYTEAFF. The CDR3 DNA reads TGTGCCAGCAGCAACAGGTACACTGAAGCTTTCTTT.

The J gene is TRBJ1-2, the V gene TRBV7-9; 8 nucleotides line up with TRBD1. Germline-derived CDR1 and CDR2 are SEHNR and FQNEAQ (reference sequence). The junction had 7 bases not matched to a gene; V was cut back by 4 bases and J by 3 bases. This CDR3 is 15 amino acids long. The CDR3 bases are TGTGCCAGCAGCTGGGGACAGGCGAACTACTATGGCTACACCTTC. Translation: CASSWGQANYYGYTF.

The rearrangement links TRBV7-9 to TRBJ2-1, with a tentative D call TRBD2 (5 bases). Trimming shortened V by 1 base and J by 0 bases, and 7 bases separated the two germline ends. Germline V gives CDR1 SEHNR, CDR2 FQNEAQ (reference sequence). The CDR3 is made up of 15 amino acids. CDR3 coding DNA: TGTGCCAGCAGCTTAGTAGGGAGCTCCTACAATGAGCAGTTCTTC. It translates to CASSLVGSSYNEQFF.

This clone was seen at least ten times. The V call is TRBV5-6, the J call TRBJ2-1; 9 bases fit TRBD1. Germline V CDR1 and CDR2: SGHDT, YYEEEE. This CDR3 region has 15 residues. Trimming at V came to 4 bases and at J to 3 bases, leaving 5 bases not matched to a gene. CDR3 in DNA: TGTGCCAGCAGCGGACAGGGGAGATACTACAATGAGCAGTTCTTC. This translates into CASSGQGRYYNEQFF.

The J gene is TRBJ1-2, the V gene TRBV18; 8 nucleotides line up with TRBD1. Germline lookup yields CDR1 KGHSH and CDR2 LQKENI. V lost 3 bases to trimming and J lost 6 bases; unmatched junction nucleotides: 9. The CDR3 runs 15 residues. The CDR3 coding sequence is TGTGCCAGCTCACCGGGGCAGGGGGCGTTGAATGGCTACACCTTC. It encodes CASSPGQGALNGYTF.